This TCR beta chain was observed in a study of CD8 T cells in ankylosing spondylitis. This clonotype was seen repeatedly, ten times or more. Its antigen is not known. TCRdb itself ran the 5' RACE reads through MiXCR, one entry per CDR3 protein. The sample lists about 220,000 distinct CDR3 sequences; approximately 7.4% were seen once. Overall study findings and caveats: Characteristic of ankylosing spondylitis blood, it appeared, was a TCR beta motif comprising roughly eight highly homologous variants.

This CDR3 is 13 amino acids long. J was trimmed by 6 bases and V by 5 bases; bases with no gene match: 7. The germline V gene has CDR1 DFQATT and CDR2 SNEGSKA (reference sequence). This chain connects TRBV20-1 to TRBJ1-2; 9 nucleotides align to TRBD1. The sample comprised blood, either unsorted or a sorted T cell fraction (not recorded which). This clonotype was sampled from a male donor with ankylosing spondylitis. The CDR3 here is CSAYGDRGNGYTF. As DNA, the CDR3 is TGCAGTGCTTATGGAGACAGGGGGAATGGCTACACCTTC.